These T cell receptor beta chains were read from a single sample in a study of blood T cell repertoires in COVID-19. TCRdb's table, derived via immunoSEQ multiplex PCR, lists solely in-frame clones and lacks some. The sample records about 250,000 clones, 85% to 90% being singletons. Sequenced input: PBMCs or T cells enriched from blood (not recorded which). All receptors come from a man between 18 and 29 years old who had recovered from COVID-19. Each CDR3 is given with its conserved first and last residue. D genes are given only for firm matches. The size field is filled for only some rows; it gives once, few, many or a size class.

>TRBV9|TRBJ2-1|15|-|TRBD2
CASSAGGLAGNEQFF
TGTGCCAGCAGCGCCGGGGGACTAGCGGGGAATGAGCAGTTCTTC
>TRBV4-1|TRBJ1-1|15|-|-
CASSPEGHFNTEAFF
TGCGCCAGCAGCCCTGAGGGACACTTCAACACTGAAGCTTTCTTT
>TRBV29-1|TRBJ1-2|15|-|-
CSVVSLEGANYGYTF
TGCAGCGTAGTATCCTTGGAAGGAGCTAACTATGGCTACACCTTC
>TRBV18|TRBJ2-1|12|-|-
CASHKTSNEQFF
TGTGCCAGCCACAAGACATCCAATGAGCAGTTCTTC
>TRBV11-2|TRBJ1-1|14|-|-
CASSIAPARTEAFF
TGTGCCAGCAGCATCGCGCCTGCTAGGACTGAAGCTTTCTTT
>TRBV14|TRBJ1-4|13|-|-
CASSQGREGKLFF
TGTGCCAGCAGCCAAGGACGGGAGGGGAAACTGTTTTTT
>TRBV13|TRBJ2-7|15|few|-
CASSSPGTFLYEQYF
TGTGCCAGCAGCTCCCCCGGGACTTTTCTCTACGAGCAGTACTTC
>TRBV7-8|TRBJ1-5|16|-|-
CASSRGPGKSNQPQHF
TGTGCCAGCAGCAGAGGCCCGGGGAAGTCCAATCAGCCCCAGCATTTT
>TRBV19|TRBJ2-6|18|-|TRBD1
CASSPPRDRGIGANVLTF
TGTGCCAGTAGCCCACCCCGGGACAGGGGAATTGGGGCCAACGTCCTGACTTTC
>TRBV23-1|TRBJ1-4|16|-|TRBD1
CASSQRRQGRDEKLFF
TGCGCCAGCAGTCAACGTAGACAGGGGAGGGATGAAAAACTGTTTTTT
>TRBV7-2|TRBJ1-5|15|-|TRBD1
CASSPFGQGGQPQHF
TGTGCCAGCAGCCCATTTGGACAGGGCGGTCAGCCCCAGCATTTT
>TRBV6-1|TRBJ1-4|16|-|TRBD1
CASSGLRTGGREKLFF
TGTGCCAGCAGTGGACTTAGGACAGGGGGACGTGAAAAACTGTTTTTT
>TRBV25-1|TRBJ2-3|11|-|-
CASSGLVSQYF
TGTGCCAGCAGTGGTCTAGTCTCGCAGTATTTT
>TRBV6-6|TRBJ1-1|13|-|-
CASSKLLLGEAFF
TGTGCCAGCAGTAAACTGTTACTCGGTGAAGCTTTCTTT